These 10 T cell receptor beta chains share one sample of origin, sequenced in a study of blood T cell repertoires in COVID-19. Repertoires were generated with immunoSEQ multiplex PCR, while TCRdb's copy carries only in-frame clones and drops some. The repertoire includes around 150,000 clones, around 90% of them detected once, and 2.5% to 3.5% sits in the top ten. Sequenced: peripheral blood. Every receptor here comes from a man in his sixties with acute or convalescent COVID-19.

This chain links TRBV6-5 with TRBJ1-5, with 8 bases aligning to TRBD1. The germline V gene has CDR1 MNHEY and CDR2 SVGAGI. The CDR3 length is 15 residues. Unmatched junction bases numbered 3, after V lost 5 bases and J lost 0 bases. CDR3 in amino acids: CASSPGGVSNQPQHF. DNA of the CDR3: TGTGCCAGCAGTCCAGGGGGCGTTAGCAATCAGCCCCAGCATTTT.

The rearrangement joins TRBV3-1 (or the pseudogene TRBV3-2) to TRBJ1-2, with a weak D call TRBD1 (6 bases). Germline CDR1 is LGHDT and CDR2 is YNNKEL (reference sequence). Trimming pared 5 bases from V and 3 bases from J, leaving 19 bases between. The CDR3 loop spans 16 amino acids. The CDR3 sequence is CASSKGLGQPDYGYTF. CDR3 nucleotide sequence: TGTGCCAGCAGCAAGGGCTTGGGACAACCCGACTATGGCTACACCTTC.

The CDR3 DNA follows: TGTGCCAGCAGAAGTACTTCGGGGGGATCAGATACGCAGTATTTT. Encoded protein: CASRSTSGGSDTQYF. V usage is TRBV6-5 and J usage is TRBJ2-3, with 7 bases lining up with TRBD2. The CDR3 spans 15 residues. J lost 4 bases, V lost 6 bases, and 10 bases had no gene match. Germline CDR1 and CDR2: MNHEY and SVGAGI.

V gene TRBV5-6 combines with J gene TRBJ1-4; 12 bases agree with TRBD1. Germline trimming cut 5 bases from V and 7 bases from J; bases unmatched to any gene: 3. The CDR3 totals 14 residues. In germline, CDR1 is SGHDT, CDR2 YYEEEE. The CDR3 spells CASRGQGAGEKLFF. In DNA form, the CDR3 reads TGTGCCAGCAGGGGACAGGGGGCCGGTGAAAAACTGTTTTTT.

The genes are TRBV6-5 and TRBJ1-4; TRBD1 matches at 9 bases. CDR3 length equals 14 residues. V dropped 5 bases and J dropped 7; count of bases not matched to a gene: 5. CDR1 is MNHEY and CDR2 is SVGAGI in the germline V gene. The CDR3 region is CASSPGQGFEKLFF. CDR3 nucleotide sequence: TGTGCCAGCAGTCCGGGACAGGGATTTGAAAAACTGTTTTTT.

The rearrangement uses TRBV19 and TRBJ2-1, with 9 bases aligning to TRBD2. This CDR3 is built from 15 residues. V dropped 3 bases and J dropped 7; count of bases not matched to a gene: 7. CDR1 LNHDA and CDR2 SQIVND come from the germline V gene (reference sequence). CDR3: CASSMGSGGKNEQFF. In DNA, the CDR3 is TGTGCCAGTAGTATGGGTAGCGGGGGAAAAAATGAGCAGTTCTTC.

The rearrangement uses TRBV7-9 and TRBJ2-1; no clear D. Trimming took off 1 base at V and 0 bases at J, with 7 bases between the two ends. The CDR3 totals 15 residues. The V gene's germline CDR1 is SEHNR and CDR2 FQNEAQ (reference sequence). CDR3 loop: CASSLEWSSYNEQFF. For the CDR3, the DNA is TGTGCCAGCAGCTTAGAGTGGAGCTCCTACAATGAGCAGTTCTTC.

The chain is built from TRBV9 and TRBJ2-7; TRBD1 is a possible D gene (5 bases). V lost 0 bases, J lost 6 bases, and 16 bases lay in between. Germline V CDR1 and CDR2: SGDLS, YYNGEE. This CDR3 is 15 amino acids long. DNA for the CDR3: TGTGCCAGCAGCGTAGCCTGGGAAAGGGGATCCGAGCAGTACTTC. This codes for CASSVAWERGSEQYF.

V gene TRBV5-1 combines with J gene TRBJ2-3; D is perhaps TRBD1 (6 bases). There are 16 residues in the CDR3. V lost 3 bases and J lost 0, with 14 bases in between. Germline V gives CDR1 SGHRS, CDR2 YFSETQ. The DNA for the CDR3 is TGCGCCAGCAGCTCCTCTCCAGGGGCTAGCACAGATACGCAGTATTTT. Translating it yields CASSSSPGASTDTQYF.

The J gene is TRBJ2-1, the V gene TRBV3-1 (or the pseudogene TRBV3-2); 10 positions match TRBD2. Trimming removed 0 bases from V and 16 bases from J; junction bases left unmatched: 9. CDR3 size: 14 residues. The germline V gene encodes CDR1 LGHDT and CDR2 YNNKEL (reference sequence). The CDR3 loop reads CASSQDRVAGGLFF. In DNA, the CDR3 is TGTGCCAGCAGCCAAGATCGGGTAGCGGGGGGCCTCTTCTTC.